This is a list of T cell receptor beta chains from one sample in a study of blood T cells in healthy people across ages. Each CDR3 protein is one row after TCRdb ran MiXCR on the 5' RACE reads. Altogether around 990,000 distinct CDR3 sequences are present, less than 25% being singletons, with the ten largest covering 0.65% to 0.95%. The sample was also reused in another study, on T cells of mothers and their children.

Sequencing input: blood. These receptors were taken from a girl aged 2 to 9 in good health. Both conserved end residues are part of each CDR3. The order of the fields is J gene, D gene, CDR3 length, clone size, V gene, CDR3 DNA, CDR3 protein. The D gene is left open where the match is weak. Size is omitted from some rows. Given values are once, few, many or a class for expanded clones.

TRBJ2-1 TRBD2 15 . TRBV12-3/TRBV12-4 TGTGCCAGCGGACTAGCGGGGGCAGACTACAATGAGCAGTTCTTC CASGLAGADYNEQFF
TRBJ2-1 TRBD1 13 few TRBV29-1 TGCAGCGCCAGAGGGGGCAGCGTCAATGAGCAGTTCTTC CSARGGSVNEQFF
TRBJ2-5 TRBD2 16 few TRBV4-1 TGCGCCAGCAGCCACAATCAAGGACTAGAAGAAGAGACCCAGTACTTC CASSHNQGLEEETQYF
TRBJ2-5 TRBD2 16 few TRBV11-2 TGTGCCAGCAGCCTCCAAGGACTAGTAGTACAAGAGACCCAGTACTTC CASSLQGLVVQETQYF
TRBJ2-1 . 13 . TRBV11-2 TGTGCCAGCAGCCGCCTTGGGTGGGATGAGCAGTTCTTC CASSRLGWDEQFF
TRBJ1-6 . 15 . TRBV7-9 TGTGCCAGCAGCTTCGAGGTGTCCGGCTATTCACCCCTCCACTTT CASSFEVSGYSPLHF
TRBJ2-3 TRBD2 15 . TRBV7-3 TGTGCCAGCAGCTTAAGTCTAGCGGGAACAGATACGCAGTATTTT CASSLSLAGTDTQYF
TRBJ2-1 . 15 . TRBV6-5 TGTGCCAGCAGTTACTCGAAATGGGACTACAATGAGCAGTTCTTC CASSYSKWDYNEQFF
TRBJ2-1 . 13 . TRBV29-1 TGCAGCGTACCCCGACTTGCTTCGGTTGAGCAGTTCTTC CSVPRLASVEQFF
TRBJ2-1 TRBD1 13 few TRBV7-8 TGTGCCAGCAGCTTCGACAGGGCAGAGGAGCAGTTCTTC CASSFDRAEEQFF
TRBJ2-7 TRBD2 16 . TRBV29-1 TGCAGCGTCCTGATGGCTAGCGGGAGGTTATCCTACGAGCAGTACTTC CSVLMASGRLSYEQYF
TRBJ2-7 . 14 . TRBV20-1 TGCAGTGCTAGAGAAGTGGGACCCCATGTGGAGCAGTACTTC CSAREVGPHVEQYF
TRBJ2-1 . 14 few TRBV29-1 TGCAGCGGGGACTTAAGGGACAATATAGATGAGCAGTTCTTC CSGDLRDNIDEQFF
TRBJ2-7 . 13 . TRBV15 TGTGCCACCAGCAGAATTAGCGAGAGCGAGCAGTACTTC CATSRISESEQYF
TRBJ2-5 . 15 . TRBV6-5 TGTGCCAGCAGTTACTCTAGTGGGGTCGAAGAGACCCAGTACTTC CASSYSSGVEETQYF
TRBJ2-1 TRBD1 16 few TRBV5-1 TGCGCCAGCAGCTTGGTAGGACAGGGGGCGAGGGAGGAGCAGTTCTTC CASSLVGQGAREEQFF
TRBJ2-7 TRBD1 15 few TRBV7-2 TGTGCCAGCAGCTTACACGGACAGGTTTTATACGAGCAGTACTTC CASSLHGQVLYEQYF
TRBJ1-2 TRBD1 15 . TRBV5-1 TGCGCCAGCAGCTTGGCCCAGGGACAGGGTAATGGCTACACCTTC CASSLAQGQGNGYTF
TRBJ1-1 . 12 few TRBV29-1 TGCAGCGCTATGGGACGGGACACTGAAGCTTTCTTT CSAMGRDTEAFF
TRBJ2-3 . 13 . TRBV7-8 TGTGCCAGCAGCCCCGGGAGCATAGATACGCAGTATTTT CASSPGSIDTQYF
TRBJ2-1 TRBD2 18 once TRBV5-4 TGTGCCAGCAGCTGGTCGTCCGGGACTAGCATTACCCACAATGAGCAGTTCTTC CASSWSSGTSITHNEQFF
TRBJ2-1 . 17 few TRBV3-1 TGTGCCAGCAGCCAAGTGGGAGGGGGCAAAACCTACAATGAGCAGTTCTTC CASSQVGGGKTYNEQFF
TRBJ1-6 . 13 . TRBV14 TGTGCCAGCAGCCGGGACATAAGGTCACCCCTCCACTTT CASSRDIRSPLHF
TRBJ1-2 . 16 few TRBV20-1 TGCAGTGCTAGAGACCGGGGACCGCAGGGAAACTATGGCTACACCTTC CSARDRGPQGNYGYTF
TRBJ2-6 . 12 few TRBV29-1 TGCAGCGCATTGACAGGGGCCAACGTCCTGACTTTC CSALTGANVLTF
TRBJ1-1 . 15 . TRBV27 TGTGCCAGCAGTTTATCAATCGGACCGAACACTGAAGCTTTCTTT CASSLSIGPNTEAFF
TRBJ2-3 TRBD2 17 . TRBV12-3/TRBV12-4 TGTGCCAGCAGTATCCTCCTAGCGGGGTCTAGCACGGATACGCAGTATTTT CASSILLAGSSTDTQYF
TRBJ2-2 . 14 . TRBV6-1 TGTGCCAGCAGTAGCGGGTGGAACACCGGGGAGCTGTTTTTT CASSSGWNTGELFF
TRBJ2-3 . 14 few TRBV5-6 TGTGCCACCAGGAGGGCAGGGATGCCAGATACGCAGTATTTT CATRRAGMPDTQYF
TRBJ1-3 . 13 . TRBV24-1 TGTGCCACCAGCCCCCATCCCGGGAGGCCCATATATTTT CATSPHPGRPIYF
TRBJ2-7 . 14 . TRBV20-1 TGCAGTGCTAGGGGTGGACTTAATACCTACGAGCAGTACTTC CSARGGLNTYEQYF
TRBJ2-7 TRBD2 15 few TRBV24-1 TGTGCCACCAGTGAGTCCGGGACTAGCCAATACGAGCAGTACTTC CATSESGTSQYEQYF
TRBJ2-7 . 13 many TRBV5-6 TGTGCCAGCAGCTTGGGGCAGCCCCACGAGCAGTACTTC CASSLGQPHEQYF
TRBJ2-6 TRBD2 18 few TRBV5-1 TGCGCCAGCAGCCCCGGGGGGATCGGGGTATCTGGGGCCAACGTCCTGACTTTC CASSPGGIGVSGANVLTF
TRBJ2-1 . 15 . TRBV20-1 TGCAGTGCTAGAGATTTTAGCGGCTCCTACAATGAGCAGTTCTTC CSARDFSGSYNEQFF
TRBJ2-7 . 13 . TRBV12-3/TRBV12-4 TGTGCCAGCAGTGGGACGTACCCCTACGAGCAGTACTTC CASSGTYPYEQYF
TRBJ2-1 . 13 . TRBV7-6 TGTGCCAGCACCGGAGGGCCCTTGGATGAGCAGTTCTTC CASTGGPLDEQFF
TRBJ2-4 . 12 few TRBV7-2 TGTGCCAGCAGCGAGGCCACGGTTACTCAGTACTTC CASSEATVTQYF
TRBJ2-7 . 14 . TRBV4-1 TGCGCCAGCAGCCAAGATCTCAGAGGGTACGAGCAGTACTTC CASSQDLRGYEQYF
TRBJ1-5 TRBD1 15 once TRBV7-2 TGTGCCAGCAGCGGGGGACAGGGGAGTATTCAGCCCCAGCATTTT CASSGGQGSIQPQHF
TRBJ2-3 . 12 few TRBV12-3/TRBV12-4 TGTGCCAGCAGCAACACCGGGACCGACCGGTATTTT CASSNTGTDRYF
TRBJ2-2 . 12 . TRBV24-1 TGTGCCACTCGGCCCACGACCGGGGAGCTGTTTTTT CATRPTTGELFF